This T cell receptor (beta chain) emerged from a study of T cell responses to AZD1222 COVID-19 vaccine. General study findings and limits: Baseline antibody screening turned up just a handful of seropositive AZD1222 recipients. Repertoire sampling happened only post peak T cell response.

Trimming left V 4 bases short and J 0 bases short, with 9 bases between. The CDR3 covers 15 residues. The germline V gene encodes CDR1 KGHDR and CDR2 SFDVKD. The table came from immunoSEQ multiplex PCR; TCRdb's copy has only in-frame clones and leaves some out. The top ten clones hold 3% to 3.5% of a sample with approximately 80,000 clones, over 75% of them seen once. Investigators merged groups given second doses at roughly 4 or roughly 12 weeks. As regards this clone: Its antigen is not known.

This sequence joins TRBV24-1 and TRBJ1-5; no clear D. Sequencing used peripheral blood, obtained 28 days after the second AZD1222 dose. The sequence was obtained from an adult who received the AZD1222 COVID-19 vaccine. CDR3 bases: TGTGCCACCAGTGACTCAAGATATAGCAATCAGCCCCAGCATTTT. Protein product: CATSDSRYSNQPQHF.